This TCR beta chain was sequenced in a study of cytomegalovirus exposure and HLA in healthy donors. The study, taken as a whole, reports: A later look showed TCR association rates differing by HLA locus, highest for DRB1 and lowest for HLA-C. Sequencing artifact likely explains a cluster of highly shared sequence variants.

PCR used 60 Vbeta primers and 13 Jbeta primers. The data were produced by immunoSEQ multiplex PCR, yet TCRdb's version contains in-frame clones alone and is incomplete. The repertoire holds roughly 100,000 clones, with approximately 60% as singletons. The CDR3 sequence is 14 residues long. The J segment lost 0 bases and the V segment lost 3 bases, leaving 2 bases of the junction unmatched. Germline V CDR1 and CDR2: SGHAT, FQNNGV. This clone was seen a few times. Its cognate antigen is unknown. Sequences were obtained from PBMCs. This receptor was taken from a boy between 10 and 17 years old in good health and CMV-seropositive. The V gene is TRBV11-2, the J gene TRBJ2-7, with TRBD2 identical over 7 bases. The CDR3 here is CASSFTSASYEQYF. In DNA, the CDR3 is TGTGCCAGCAGCTTCACTAGCGCCTCCTACGAGCAGTACTTC.